This entry concerns a single T cell receptor beta chain. The table came from immunoSEQ multiplex PCR; TCRdb's copy has only in-frame clones and leaves some out. Of under 95,000 clones in the sample, approximately 90% are singletons; the top ten hold roughly 6.8%. This entry comes from a study of blood T cell repertoires in COVID-19. Germline assignment: CDR1 SNHLY and CDR2 FYNNEI. This CDR3 has 15 residues. Trimming took off 6 bases at V and 0 bases at J, with 12 bases between the two ends. V and J are TRBV2 and TRBJ1-5; D unclear. Sequencing used peripheral blood. This TCR was sampled from a woman between 50 and 59 years old with acute or convalescent COVID-19. CDR3 in DNA: TGTGCCAGCAGCAGAGAGGGTCCTAGCAATCAGCCCCAGCATTTT. It yields the protein CASSREGPSNQPQHF.